The 13 T cell receptor beta chains presented below share a single source sample, sequenced in a study of memory CD4+ T cells and cytomegalovirus serostatus. Repertoires were generated with immunoSEQ multiplex PCR, while TCRdb's copy carries only in-frame clones and drops some. The sample has almost 55,000 clones; around 78% are singletons. The sort gate was single viable CD3+CD4+CD8-CD45RO+ cells for memory CD4+ T cells. Sequenced: memory CD4+ T cells from blood. The receptors originated from an adult in good health and CMV-seronegative.

This chain connects TRBV6-5 to TRBJ1-5, with a possible D match to TRBD1 (6 bases). The CDR3 covers 13 residues. Trimming stripped 2 bases from V and 4 bases from J, with 6 bases between. Germline assignment: CDR1 MNHEY and CDR2 SVGAGI. The CDR3 loop is CASSYDRNQPQHF. CDR3 nucleotides: TGTGCCAGCAGTTACGACAGGAATCAGCCCCAGCATTTT.

This clone turned up a few times. The genes are TRBV11-2 and TRBJ1-1; D remains unclear. Germline CDR1 and CDR2: SGHAT and FQNNGV. V lost 8 bases to trimming and J lost 2 bases, with 6 bases between them. CDR3 length: 11 amino acids. The CDR3 loop reads CASLLNTEAFF. CDR3 nucleotides: TGTGCCAGCCTACTAAACACTGAAGCTTTCTTT.

This sequence joins TRBV28 and TRBJ1-2, with D possibly TRBD1 on 5 matching bases. The germline CDR1 and CDR2 sequences are MDHEN and SYDVKM. Trimming took off 7 bases at V and 7 bases at J, with 19 bases between the two ends. This CDR3 comprises 14 residues. CDR3 protein: CASITPRDLVGYTF. CDR3 nucleotides: TGTGCCAGCATCACACCCAGGGATCTAGTTGGCTACACCTTC.

The sample holds one count of this clone. V usage is TRBV4-1 and J usage is TRBJ1-1; weak D call: TRBD1 (6 bases). Germline loops: CDR1 MGHRA, CDR2 YSYEKL. This CDR3 comprises 12 residues. V lost 2 bases and J lost 11, with 12 bases in between. Here the CDR3 reads CASSQLQGYAFF. CDR3 bases: TGCGCCAGCAGCCAATTACAGGGATATGCTTTCTTT.

This clone was recorded once. The genes are TRBV28 and TRBJ2-7; no definite D call. The CDR3 totals 11 residues. The germline V gene has CDR1 MDHEN and CDR2 SYDVKM. V lost 8 bases and J 7 bases, leaving 12 bases between the germline ends. The CDR3 coding sequence is TGTGCCAGCGGACGACAATGGGAGCAGTACTTC. This encodes CASGRQWEQYF. Using reference TRBV28 and TRBJ2-7 for the parts outside the CDR3, the full variable domain is DVKVTQSSRYLVKRTGEKVFLECVQDMDHENMFWYRQDPGLGLRLIYFSYDVKMKEKGDIPEGYSVSREKKERFSLILESASTNQTSMYLCASGRQWEQYFGPGTRLTVT.

This chain uses TRBV10-1 with TRBJ2-5; D might be TRBD1 (6 bases). Trimming cost V 2 bases and J 5 bases, with 15 bases left between them. Per the germline V gene, CDR1 is WNHNN and CDR2 is SYGVQD (reference sequence). The CDR3 is 15 amino acids. CDR3 region: CASSEHRVKAETQYF. CDR3 DNA sequence: TGCGCCAGCAGTGAGCACAGGGTTAAGGCGGAGACCCAGTACTTC.

The rearrangement joins TRBV9 to TRBJ1-1; maybe TRBD1 (5 bases). This CDR3 has 15 residues. Germline CDR1 SGDLS, CDR2 YYNGEE. The V end was cut by 4 bases, the J end by 1 base, with 14 bases between. This CDR3 is CASSSGTLGNTEAFF. The CDR3 DNA is TGTGCCAGCAGCTCCGGGACTCTTGGGAACACTGAAGCTTTCTTT.

This sequence joins TRBV5-1 and TRBJ1-2; no clear D. Looked up from germline, CDR1 is SGHRS and CDR2 is YFSETQ. The CDR3 loop spans 13 amino acids. V was shortened by 0 bases and J by 5 bases, with 8 bases between the two germline ends. The CDR3 coding sequence is TGCGCCAGCAGCTTGGCCTCGGATTATGGCTACACCTTC. Its protein product is CASSLASDYGYTF.

V usage is TRBV5-4 and J usage is TRBJ2-7; D uncertain. Trimming shortened V by 0 bases and J by 1 base, and 5 bases separated the two germline ends. CDR3 size: 13 residues. Germline assignment: CDR1 SGHNT and CDR2 YYREEE (reference sequence). The CDR3 coding sequence is TGTGCCAGCAGCTTGGTTCGGTCCTACGAGCAGTACTTC. Translation: CASSLVRSYEQYF.

As regards this clone: Other DNA variants within this sample encode the same CDR3. The rearrangement links TRBV15 to TRBJ2-1; D possibly corresponds to TRBD2 (6 bases). V shed 0 bases and J shed 6 bases, with 15 bases lying between them. Germline V lookup: CDR1 LNHNV, CDR2 YYDKDF (reference sequence). The CDR3 has 16 amino acids. Here the CDR3 DNA reads TGTGCCACCAGCAGAGATCTGGGGGGACGCGTCAATGAGCAGTTCTTC. Its protein is CATSRDLGGRVNEQFF.

The chain combines TRBV6-1 with TRBJ1-2, with D possibly matching TRBD1 (6 bases). V shed 1 base and J shed 4 bases, with 10 bases lying between them. The CDR3 runs 14 residues. Germline V gene lookup returns CDR1 MNHNS and CDR2 SASEGT. The CDR3 spells CASSEVRGGYGYTF. In DNA form, the CDR3 reads TGTGCCAGCAGTGAAGTTCGAGGGGGCTATGGCTACACCTTC.

The chain employs TRBV5-4 and TRBJ2-5; D remains unclear. V lost 0 bases and J 2 bases, leaving 14 bases between the germline ends. Germline CDR1 reads SGHNT; CDR2 reads YYREEE (reference sequence). The CDR3 is 16 amino acids. The CDR3 here is CASSLGAQQPQETQYF. CDR3 nucleotides: TGTGCCAGCAGCTTGGGAGCTCAGCAGCCTCAAGAGACCCAGTACTTC.

V is TRBV10-2 and J is TRBJ2-1; D not certain. Trimming took 6 bases from V and 0 from J, leaving 12 bases between them. This CDR3 comprises 15 residues. CDR1 is WSHSY and CDR2 is SAAADI in the germline V gene. The CDR3 DNA reads TGCGCCAGCAGGGGTGGGAAGCCCTCCTACAATGAGCAGTTCTTC. Translating it yields CASRGGKPSYNEQFF.